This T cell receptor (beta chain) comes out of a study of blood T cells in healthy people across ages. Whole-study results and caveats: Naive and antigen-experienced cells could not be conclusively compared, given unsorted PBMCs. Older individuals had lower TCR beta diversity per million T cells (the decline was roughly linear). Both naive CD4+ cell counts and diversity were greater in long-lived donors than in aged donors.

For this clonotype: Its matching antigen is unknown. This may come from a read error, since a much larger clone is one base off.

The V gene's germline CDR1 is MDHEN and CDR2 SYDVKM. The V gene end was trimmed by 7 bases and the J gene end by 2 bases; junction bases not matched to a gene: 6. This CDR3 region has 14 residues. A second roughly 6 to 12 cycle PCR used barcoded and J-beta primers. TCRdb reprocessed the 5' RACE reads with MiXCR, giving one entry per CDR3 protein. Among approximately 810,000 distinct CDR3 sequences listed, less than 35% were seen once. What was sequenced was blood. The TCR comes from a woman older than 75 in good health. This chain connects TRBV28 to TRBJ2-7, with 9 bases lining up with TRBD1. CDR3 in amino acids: CASTPGQGPYEQYF. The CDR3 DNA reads TGTGCCAGCACCCCGGGACAGGGCCCCTACGAGCAGTACTTC. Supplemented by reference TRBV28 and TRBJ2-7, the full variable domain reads DVKVTQSSRYLVKRTGEKVFLECVQDMDHENMFWYRQDPGLGLRLIYFSYDVKMKEKGDIPEGYSVSREKKERFSLILESASTNQTSMYLCASTPGQGPYEQYFGPGTRLTVT.